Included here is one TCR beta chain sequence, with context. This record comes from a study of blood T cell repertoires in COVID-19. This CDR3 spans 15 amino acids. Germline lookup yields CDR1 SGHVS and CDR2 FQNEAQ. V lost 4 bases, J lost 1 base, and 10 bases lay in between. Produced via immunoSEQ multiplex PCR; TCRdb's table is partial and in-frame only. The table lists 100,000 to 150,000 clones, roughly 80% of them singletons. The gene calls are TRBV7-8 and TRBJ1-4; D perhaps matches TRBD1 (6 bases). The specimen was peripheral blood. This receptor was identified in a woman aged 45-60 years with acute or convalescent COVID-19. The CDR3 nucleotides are TGTGCCAGCAGCTCCCAACAGGGAACTAATGAAAAACTGTTTTTT. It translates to CASSSQQGTNEKLFF.